This T cell receptor beta chain was observed in a study of blood T cell repertoires in COVID-19. Per the germline V gene, CDR1 is LGHNA and CDR2 is YNFKEQ. With 0 bases removed from V and 0 bases from J, the gap between germline ends came to 5 bases. The CDR3 is 14 amino acids. Per the original methods: Nucleated cell number was recorded as an estimate derived from reference gene primer amplification. The method was immunoSEQ multiplex PCR; TCRdb's version includes in-frame clones alone and lacks a portion of them. V and J calls and clone size follow that table, whereas D and trimming were derived from the DNA. The data show about 250,000 clones, with roughly 84% seen just once and 3.4% held by the top ten. Enrolled through a virtual design, the participants were between roughly 18 and 90 years of age and came from some 25 US areas. Which cohort a participant joined came from the clinical history participants gave. Recovered Cohort 3 donors showed two negative PCRs, clearance, or symptom resolution.

The sequencing sample was made of PBMCs or T cells enriched from blood (not recorded which). This clonotype originated in a man aged 50 or older who had recovered from COVID-19. This sequence joins TRBV4-2 and TRBJ1-1; no reliable D call. CDR3 coding DNA: TGTGCCAGCAGCCAAGAGTCTGTGAACACTGAAGCTTTCTTT. It codes for CASSQESVNTEAFF.